These 17 T cell receptor beta chains were all obtained from the same sample, sequenced in a study of T cells in Graves' hyperthyroidism and ophthalmopathy. Amplified TCR beta CDR3 regions derived from RNA transcripts. First-round RT-PCR with HTBI primers amplified the TCR CDR3 region. One entry per CDR3 protein, called by TCRdb with MiXCR from the multiplex PCR reads. The data contain some 360,000 distinct CDR3 sequences, around a sixth of them singletons. Sequenced sample: blood. These receptors were collected from a woman between 40 and 50 years old with Graves' ophthalmopathy.

This clonotype has at least ten counts. The J gene is TRBJ1-2, the V gene TRBV29-1; D remains unclear. The CDR3 extends over 12 amino acids. The V end lost 6 bases, the J end lost 1 base, and 9 bases lay between the germline ends. The germline CDR1 and CDR2 sequences are SQVTM and ANQGSEA. CDR3 nucleotides: TGCAGCGTAGGACGAAGTAACTATGGCTACACCTTC. It encodes CSVGRSNYGYTF.

This clonotype was seen ten or more times. The genes are TRBV20-1 and TRBJ1-5, with 9 bases aligning to TRBD1. This CDR3 region has 14 residues. V shed 6 bases and J 4 bases; nucleotides not matched to a gene: 7. Germline V CDR1 and CDR2: DFQATT, SNEGSKA (reference sequence). The CDR3 reads CSAKPGQGNQPQHF. DNA of the CDR3: TGCAGTGCAAAACCGGGACAGGGTAATCAGCCCCAGCATTTT.

At least ten counts were recorded for this clonotype. The genes are TRBV27 and TRBJ1-2; D unresolved. The length of the CDR3 is 14 residues. Germline V gene data show CDR1 as MNHEY and CDR2 as SMNVEV (reference sequence). V shed 6 bases and J shed 0 bases, with 11 bases lying between them. Written as DNA, the CDR3 is TGTGCCAGCAGAGAGGGCCCCGCTAACTATGGCTACACCTTC. It encodes CASREGPANYGYTF.

This clonotype was counted at least ten times. The chain employs TRBV7-2 and TRBJ2-5, with D perhaps matching TRBD1 (6 bases). There are 13 residues in the CDR3. In germline, CDR1 is SGHTA, CDR2 FQGNSA. Trimming pared 3 bases from V and 4 bases from J, leaving 9 bases between. Here the CDR3 DNA reads TGTGCCAGCAGCTTTGACAGGCGAGAGACCCAGTACTTC. It yields the protein CASSFDRRETQYF. Variable domain in full (rest from reference TRBV7-2 and TRBJ2-5): GAGVSQSPSNKVTEKGKDVELRCDPISGHTALYWYRQSLGQGLEFLIYFQGNSAPDKSGLPSDRFSAERTGGSVSTLTIQRTQQEDSAVYLCASSFDRRETQYFGPGTRLLVL.

This clonotype was counted ten times or more. The CDR3 bases are TGCAGCGTCAGAACCAGGGGCTATGGCTACACCTTC. This encodes CSVRTRGYGYTF. The V call is TRBV29-1, the J call TRBJ1-2, with D perhaps TRBD1 (6 bases). The CDR3 totals 12 residues. V lost 6 bases and J lost 4, with 12 bases in between. Germline-derived CDR1 and CDR2 are SQVTM and ANQGSEA. The variable domain in full, with the rest retrieved from reference TRBV29-1 and TRBJ1-2, is SAVISQKPSRDICQRGTSLTIQCQVDSQVTMMFWYRQQPGQSLTLIATANQGSEATYESGFVIDKFPISRPNLTFSTLTVSNMSPEDSSIYLCSVRTRGYGYTFGSGTRLTVV.

As for this clonotype: A read error may explain this, as a much larger clone is one base away. This rearrangement joins TRBV19 to TRBJ1-2; D is undetermined. The CDR3 is made up of 14 amino acids. CDR1 and CDR2 (germline): LNHDA, SQIVND (reference sequence). The CDR3 bases are TGTACCAGTAGTAGACAACGAACTAGCTATGGCTACACCTTC. Its translation: CTSSRQRTSYGYTF. The variable domain in full, with the rest retrieved from reference TRBV19 and TRBJ1-2, is DGGITQSPKYLFRKEGQNVTLSCEQNLNHDAMYWYRQDPGQGLRLIYYSQIVNDFQKGDIAEGYSVSREKKESFPLTVTSAQKNPTAFYLCTSSRQRTSYGYTFGSGTRLTVV.

The rearrangement uses TRBV4-1 and TRBJ2-4; TRBD2 matches 13 bases. The CDR3 is 20 residues long. Germline V gene data show CDR1 as MGHRA and CDR2 as YSYEKL. V was clipped by 3 bases and J by 0 bases; unmatched bases: 11. CDR3 sequence: CASSHRTSGRVKRAKNIQYF. DNA of the CDR3: TGCGCCAGCAGCCATCGGACTAGCGGGAGAGTGAAGCGAGCCAAAAACATTCAGTACTTC.

This clonotype was seen many times. The chain uses TRBV6-5 and TRBJ2-2, with D possibly TRBD2 on 6 matching bases. The CDR3 length is 14 residues. V was clipped by 11 bases and J by 4 bases, with 17 bases between them. Germline assignment: CDR1 MNHEY and CDR2 SVGAGI. The CDR3 sequence: CAVPWWGVTGELFF. In DNA, the CDR3 is TGTGCCGTCCCTTGGTGGGGGGTCACCGGGGAGCTGTTTTTT.

This clonotype was found many times. The chain employs TRBV15 and TRBJ2-2; 8 nucleotides agree with TRBD2. Unmatched junction bases numbered 10, after V lost 0 bases and J lost 4 bases. The CDR3 is 18 residues long. Looked up from germline, CDR1 is LNHNV and CDR2 is YYDKDF (reference sequence). CDR3 loop: CATSRDRGGRAATGELFF. DNA for the CDR3: TGTGCCACCAGCAGAGATCGGGGGGGCAGGGCTGCCACCGGGGAGCTGTTTTTT.

With regard to this clonotype: With a much larger clone just one base away, this may be a read error. The CDR3 nucleotides are TGTGCCAGCAGCCTAGTCTACAATTGGGGGAGACCTAGCACTGAAGCTTTCTTT. Translated: CASSLVYNWGRPSTEAFF. The chain joins TRBV14 to TRBJ1-1; TRBD1 is a possible D gene (5 bases). The CDR3 spans 18 residues. CDR1 SGHDN and CDR2 FVKESK come from the germline V gene. With 4 bases removed from V and 4 bases from J, the gap between germline ends came to 25 bases.

This clonotype has at least ten counts. The J gene is TRBJ2-2, the V gene TRBV10-3; TRBD2 aligns across 14 bases. The CDR3 is 18 amino acids. In germline, CDR1 is ENHRY, CDR2 SYGVKD. The trim removed 2 bases at V and 4 bases at J, leaving 6 bases unmatched. The CDR3 DNA reads as TGTGCCATCAGTGAGCTGGGACTAGCGGGAGTCGCCACCGGGGAGCTGTTTTTT. Its protein product is CAISELGLAGVATGELFF.

This clonotype was detected many times. V and J are TRBV9 and TRBJ1-2; the D gene is possibly TRBD1 (6 bases). Germline assignment: CDR1 SGDLS and CDR2 YYNGEE. The CDR3 runs 15 residues. V gave up 2 bases and J gave up 2 bases, with 13 bases separating them. The CDR3 coding sequence is TGTGCCAGCAGCGTGGGCGGGACAAGAAACTATGGCTACACCTTC. Amino acid sequence: CASSVGGTRNYGYTF.

This clonotype was observed at least ten times. This chain joins TRBV28 and TRBJ2-2; 9 nucleotides line up with TRBD2. The germline V gene has CDR1 MDHEN and CDR2 SYDVKM. The V gene end was trimmed by 5 bases and the J gene end by 9 bases; junction bases not matched to a gene: 7. CDR3 size: 14 residues. As DNA, the CDR3 is TGTGCCAGCAGTCCACTGCGGGAGGGGAGGGAGCTGTTTTTT. Translated, it gives CASSPLREGRELFF.

The V and J genes are TRBV10-3 and TRBJ2-7; tentative D call: TRBD2 (6 bases). This CDR3 comprises 13 residues. Looked up from germline, CDR1 is ENHRY and CDR2 is SYGVKD. Deletions cut 5 bases from V and 1 base from J, with 9 bases between. CDR3 sequence reads: CAISPSVSYEQYF. CDR3 coding DNA: TGTGCCATCAGTCCTAGCGTTTCCTACGAGCAGTACTTC.

There are many counts of this clonotype. The V and J genes are TRBV30 and TRBJ2-4; 12 bases match TRBD2. V was pared by 7 bases and J by 0 bases, with 7 bases of the junction left unmatched. From germline, CDR1 is GTSNPN and CDR2 SVGIG (reference sequence). The CDR3 totals 16 residues. The CDR3 bases are TGTGCCTCCAGACTAGCGGGAGACTTAGCCAAAAACATTCAGTACTTC. Residues: CASRLAGDLAKNIQYF.

This clonotype came up many times. This chain connects TRBV5-1 to TRBJ2-4; the D call may be TRBD1 or TRBD2 (5 bases each). In germline, CDR1 is SGHRS, CDR2 YFSETQ. The CDR3 has 16 amino acids. The V and J ends lost 0 bases and 3 bases respectively, with 13 bases between them. CDR3 loop: CASSLEGELVKNIQYF. The CDR3 DNA reads as TGCGCCAGCAGCTTGGAAGGGGAACTAGTCAAAAACATTCAGTACTTC.

In this sample, this clonotype turned up many times. The chain combines TRBV20-1 with TRBJ1-5; D uncertain. Per germline, CDR1 DFQATT and CDR2 SNEGSKA (reference sequence). V was pared by 3 bases and J by 4 bases, with 10 bases between. This CDR3 is built from 13 residues. The CDR3 here is CSASGWANQPQHF. The CDR3 bases are TGCAGTGCTAGTGGCTGGGCGAATCAGCCCCAGCATTTT.